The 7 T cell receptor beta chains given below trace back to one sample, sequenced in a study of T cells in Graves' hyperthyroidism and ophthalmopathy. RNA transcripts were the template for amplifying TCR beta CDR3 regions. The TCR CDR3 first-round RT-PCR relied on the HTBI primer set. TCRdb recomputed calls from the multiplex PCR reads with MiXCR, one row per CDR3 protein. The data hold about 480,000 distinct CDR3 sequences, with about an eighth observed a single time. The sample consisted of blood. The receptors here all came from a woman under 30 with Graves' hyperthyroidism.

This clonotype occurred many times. CDR3 in amino acids: CASSPGGSRETQYF. In nucleotides, the CDR3 is TGTGCCAGCAGCCCAGGGGGCTCGAGGGAGACCCAGTACTTC. The chain recombines TRBV6-1 with TRBJ2-5; 8 bases are a match to TRBD1. Germline lookup yields CDR1 MNHNS and CDR2 SASEGT. This CDR3 spans 14 amino acids. Trimming removed 6 bases from V and 5 bases from J; junction bases left unmatched: 8.

This CDR3 reads CASSRGYEQYV. Written as DNA, the CDR3 is TGTGCCAGCAGCCGGGGGTACGAGCAGTACGTC. V and J are TRBV5-6 and TRBJ2-7; maybe TRBD2 (6 bases). Trimming removed 4 bases from V and 4 bases from J, with 6 bases in between. Germline V gene sequence: CDR1 SGHDT, CDR2 YYEEEE. This CDR3 region has 11 residues.

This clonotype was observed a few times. This CDR3 is CASSQDGGTRLRNEQFF. The CDR3 DNA sequence: TGTGCCAGCAGCCAAGATGGCGGGACTAGGCTGAGAAATGAGCAGTTCTTC. This chain connects TRBV4-2 to TRBJ2-1, with 8 nucleotides matching TRBD2. V shed 0 bases and J 7 bases; nucleotides not matched to a gene: 11. The germline V gene encodes CDR1 LGHNA and CDR2 YNFKEQ. This CDR3 is 17 amino acids long.

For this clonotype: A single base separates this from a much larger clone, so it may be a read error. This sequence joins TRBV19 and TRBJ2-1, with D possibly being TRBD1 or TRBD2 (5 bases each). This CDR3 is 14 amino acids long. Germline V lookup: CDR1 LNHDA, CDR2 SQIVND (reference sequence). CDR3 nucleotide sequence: TGTACCAGTACCGGGGCGAACTCCTACAATGAGCAGTTCTTC. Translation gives CTSTGANSYNEQFF.

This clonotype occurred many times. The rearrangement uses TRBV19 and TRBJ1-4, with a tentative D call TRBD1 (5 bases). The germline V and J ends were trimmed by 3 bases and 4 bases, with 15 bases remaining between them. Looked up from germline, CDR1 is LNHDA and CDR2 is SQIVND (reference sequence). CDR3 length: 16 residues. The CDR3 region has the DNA TGTGCCAGTAGTATTGTTGGGGCTAAAATTAATGAAAAACTGTTTTTT. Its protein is CASSIVGAKINEKLFF.

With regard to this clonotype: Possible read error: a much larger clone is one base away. CDR3 DNA: TGTGCCAGCAGCCCTGGACCGTTAGACCTATACGAGCAGTACGTC. It encodes CASSPGPLDLYEQYV. V and J are TRBV5-6 and TRBJ2-7; no firm D call. Per germline, CDR1 SGHDT and CDR2 YYEEEE. Trimming removed 4 bases at V and 4 bases at J, with 18 bases between. The CDR3 length is 15 residues.

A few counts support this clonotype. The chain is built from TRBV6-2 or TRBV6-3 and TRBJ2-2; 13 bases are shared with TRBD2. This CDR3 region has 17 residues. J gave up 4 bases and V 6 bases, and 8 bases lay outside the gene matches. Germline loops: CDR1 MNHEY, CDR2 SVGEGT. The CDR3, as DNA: TGTGCCAGCAGGCCGACTAGCGGGAGGAGGTTCACCGGGGAGCTGTTTTTT. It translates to CASRPTSGRRFTGELFF.